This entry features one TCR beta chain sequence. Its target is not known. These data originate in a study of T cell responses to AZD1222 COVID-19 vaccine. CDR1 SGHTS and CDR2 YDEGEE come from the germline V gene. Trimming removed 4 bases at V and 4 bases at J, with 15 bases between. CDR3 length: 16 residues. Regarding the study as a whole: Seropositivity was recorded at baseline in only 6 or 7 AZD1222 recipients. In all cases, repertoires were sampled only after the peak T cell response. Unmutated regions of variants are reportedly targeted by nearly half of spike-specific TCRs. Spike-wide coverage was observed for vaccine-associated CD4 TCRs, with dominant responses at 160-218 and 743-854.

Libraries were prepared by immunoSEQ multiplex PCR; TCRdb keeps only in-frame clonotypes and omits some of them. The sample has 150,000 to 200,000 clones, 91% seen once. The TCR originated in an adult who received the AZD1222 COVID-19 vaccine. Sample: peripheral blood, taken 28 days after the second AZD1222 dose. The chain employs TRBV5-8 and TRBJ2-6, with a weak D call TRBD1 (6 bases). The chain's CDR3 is CASSTPRGSGANVLTF. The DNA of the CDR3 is TGTGCCAGCAGCACCCCCAGGGGAAGCGGGGCCAACGTCCTGACTTTC. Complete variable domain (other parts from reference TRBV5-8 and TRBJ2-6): EAGVTQSPTHLIKTRGQQATLRCSPISGHTSVYWYQQALGLGLQFLLWYDEGEERNRGNFPPRFSGRQFPNYSSELNVNALELEDSALYLCASSTPRGSGANVLTFGAGSRLTVL.